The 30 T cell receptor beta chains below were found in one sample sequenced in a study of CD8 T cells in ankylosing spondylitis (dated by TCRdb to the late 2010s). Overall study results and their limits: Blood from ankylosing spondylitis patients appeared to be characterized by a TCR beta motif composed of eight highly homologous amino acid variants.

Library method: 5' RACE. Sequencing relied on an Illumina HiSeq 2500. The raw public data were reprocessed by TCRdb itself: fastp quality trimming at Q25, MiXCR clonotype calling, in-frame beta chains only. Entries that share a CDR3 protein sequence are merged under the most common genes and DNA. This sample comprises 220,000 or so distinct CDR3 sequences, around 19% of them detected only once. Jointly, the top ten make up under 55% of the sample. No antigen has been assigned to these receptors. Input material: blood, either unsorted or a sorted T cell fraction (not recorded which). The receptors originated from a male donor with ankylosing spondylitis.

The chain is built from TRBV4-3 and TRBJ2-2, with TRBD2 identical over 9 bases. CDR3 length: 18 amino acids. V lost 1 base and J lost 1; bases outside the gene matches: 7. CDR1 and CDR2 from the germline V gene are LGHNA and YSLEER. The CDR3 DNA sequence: TGCGCCAGCAGCCAAGCCCCCGGTAGCGGGAGGAACACCGGGGAGCTGTTTTTT. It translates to CASSQAPGSGRNTGELFF.

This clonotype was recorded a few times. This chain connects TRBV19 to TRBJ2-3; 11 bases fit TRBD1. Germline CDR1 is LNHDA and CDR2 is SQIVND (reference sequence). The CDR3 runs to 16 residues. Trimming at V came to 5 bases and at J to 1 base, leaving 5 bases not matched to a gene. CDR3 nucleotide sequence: TGTGCCAGTAGTTGGACAGGGGGCGCGGGCACAGATACGCAGTATTTT. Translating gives CASSWTGGAGTDTQYF.

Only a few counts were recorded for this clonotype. CDR3 in DNA: TGCGCCAGCAGCCCACGTCACGGAACGAACTACGAGCAGTACTTC. Translation: CASSPRHGTNYEQYF. The chain combines TRBV4-1 with TRBJ2-7; D is unclear. Germline CDR1 reads MGHRA; CDR2 reads YSYEKL. The CDR3 loop spans 15 amino acids. Trimming pared 4 bases from V and 3 bases from J, leaving 16 bases between.

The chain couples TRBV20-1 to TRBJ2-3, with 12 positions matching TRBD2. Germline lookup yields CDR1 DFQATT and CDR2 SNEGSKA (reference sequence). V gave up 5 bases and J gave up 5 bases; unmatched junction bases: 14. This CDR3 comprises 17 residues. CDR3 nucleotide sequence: TGCAGTGCTCCCCACGCGACTAGCGGGAGTATGGTAGATACGCAGTATTTT. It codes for CSAPHATSGSMVDTQYF.

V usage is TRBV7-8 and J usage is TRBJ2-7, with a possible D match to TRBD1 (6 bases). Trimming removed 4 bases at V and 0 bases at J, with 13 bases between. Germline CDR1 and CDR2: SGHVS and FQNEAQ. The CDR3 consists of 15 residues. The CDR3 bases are TGTGCCAGCAGCTCCCCCCGGGACATCTCCTACGAGCAGTACTTC. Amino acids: CASSSPRDISYEQYF.

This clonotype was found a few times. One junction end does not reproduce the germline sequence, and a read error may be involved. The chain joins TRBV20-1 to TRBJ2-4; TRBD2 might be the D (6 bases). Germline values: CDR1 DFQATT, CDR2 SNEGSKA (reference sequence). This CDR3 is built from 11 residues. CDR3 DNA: TGCAGTGCCAAAACCGGAGGGCCTCTGGACTTC. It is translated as CSAKTGGPLDF.

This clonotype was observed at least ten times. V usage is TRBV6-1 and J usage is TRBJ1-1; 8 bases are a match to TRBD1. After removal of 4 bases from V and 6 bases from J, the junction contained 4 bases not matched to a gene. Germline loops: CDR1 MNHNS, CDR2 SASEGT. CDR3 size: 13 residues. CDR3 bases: TGTGCCAGCAGTGGACGACAGGGGCCTGAAGCTTTCTTT. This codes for CASSGRQGPEAFF.

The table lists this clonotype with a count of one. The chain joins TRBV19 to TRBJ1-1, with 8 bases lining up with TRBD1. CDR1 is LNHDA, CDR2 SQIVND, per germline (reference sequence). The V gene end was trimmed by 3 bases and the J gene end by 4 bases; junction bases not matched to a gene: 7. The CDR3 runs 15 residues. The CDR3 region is CASSIQGAGGTEAFF. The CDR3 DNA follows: TGTGCCAGTAGTATTCAGGGGGCTGGGGGCACTGAAGCTTTCTTT. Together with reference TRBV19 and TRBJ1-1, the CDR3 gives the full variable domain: DGGITQSPKYLFRKEGQNVTLSCEQNLNHDAMYWYRQDPGQGLRLIYYSQIVNDFQKGDIAEGYSVSREKKESFPLTVTSAQKNPTAFYLCASSIQGAGGTEAFFGQGTRLTVV.

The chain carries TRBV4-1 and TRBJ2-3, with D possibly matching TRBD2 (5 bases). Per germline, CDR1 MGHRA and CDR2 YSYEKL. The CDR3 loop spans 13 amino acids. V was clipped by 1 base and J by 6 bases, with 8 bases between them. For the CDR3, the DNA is TGCGCCAGCAGCCAAGGCACGGGGGATACGCAGTATTTT. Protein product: CASSQGTGDTQYF.

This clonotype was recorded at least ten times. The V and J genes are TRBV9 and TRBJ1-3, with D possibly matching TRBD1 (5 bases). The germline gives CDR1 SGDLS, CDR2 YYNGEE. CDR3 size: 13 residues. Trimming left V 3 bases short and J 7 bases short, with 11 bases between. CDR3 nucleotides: TGTGCCAGCAGCGAAGGGACGGGGAACACCATATATTTT. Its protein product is CASSEGTGNTIYF.

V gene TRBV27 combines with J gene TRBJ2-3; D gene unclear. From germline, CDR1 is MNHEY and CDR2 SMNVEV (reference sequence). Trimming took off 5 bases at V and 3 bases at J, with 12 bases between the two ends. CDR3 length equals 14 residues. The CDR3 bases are TGTGCCAGCAGTACCCCCGAAGGAACAGATACGCAGTATTTT. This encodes CASSTPEGTDTQYF.

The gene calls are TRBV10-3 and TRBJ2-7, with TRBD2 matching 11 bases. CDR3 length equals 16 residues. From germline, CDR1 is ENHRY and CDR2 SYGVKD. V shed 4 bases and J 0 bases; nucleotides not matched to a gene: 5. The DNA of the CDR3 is TGTGCCATCAGTGGGACTAGCGGGCTCAGCTCCTACGAGCAGTACTTC. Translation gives CAISGTSGLSSYEQYF.

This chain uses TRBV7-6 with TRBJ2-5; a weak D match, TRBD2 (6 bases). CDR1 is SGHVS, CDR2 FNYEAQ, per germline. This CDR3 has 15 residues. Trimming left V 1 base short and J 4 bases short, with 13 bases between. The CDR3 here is CASSLDYMEGETQYF. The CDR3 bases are TGTGCCAGCAGCTTAGACTACATGGAGGGAGAGACCCAGTACTTC.

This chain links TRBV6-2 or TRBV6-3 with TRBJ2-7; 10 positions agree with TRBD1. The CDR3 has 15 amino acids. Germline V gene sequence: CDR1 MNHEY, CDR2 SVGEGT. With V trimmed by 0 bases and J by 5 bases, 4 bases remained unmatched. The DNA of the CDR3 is TGTGCCAGCAGTTACTCTGGGGACAGGGGCCACGAGCAGTACTTC. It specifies CASSYSGDRGHEQYF.

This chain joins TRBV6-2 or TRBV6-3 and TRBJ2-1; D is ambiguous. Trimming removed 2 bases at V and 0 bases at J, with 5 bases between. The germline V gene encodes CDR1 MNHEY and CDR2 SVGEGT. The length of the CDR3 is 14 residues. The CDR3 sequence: CASSYRSSYNEQFF. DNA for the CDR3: TGTGCCAGCAGTTACAGGAGCTCCTACAATGAGCAGTTCTTC.

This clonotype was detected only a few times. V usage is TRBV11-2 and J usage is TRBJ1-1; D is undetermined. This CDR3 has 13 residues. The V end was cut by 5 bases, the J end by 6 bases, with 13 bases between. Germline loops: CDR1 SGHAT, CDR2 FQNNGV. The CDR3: CASSPYLDPEAFF. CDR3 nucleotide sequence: TGTGCCAGCAGCCCTTACCTCGACCCTGAAGCTTTCTTT.

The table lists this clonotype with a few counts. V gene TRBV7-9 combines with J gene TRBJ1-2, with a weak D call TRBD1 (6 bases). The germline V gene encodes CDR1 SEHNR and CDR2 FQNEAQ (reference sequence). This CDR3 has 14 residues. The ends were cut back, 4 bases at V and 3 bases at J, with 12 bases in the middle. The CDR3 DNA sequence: TGTGCCAGCAGCTCAGGGGACTCTGACTATGGCTACACCTTC. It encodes CASSSGDSDYGYTF.

This CDR3 reads CATGGENTEQYF. Here the CDR3 DNA reads TGTGCCACCGGGGGGGAAAACACGGAGCAGTACTTC. The chain carries TRBV15 and TRBJ2-7, with 7 bases that match TRBD2. The germline V gene encodes CDR1 LNHNV and CDR2 YYDKDF (reference sequence). The V segment lost 8 bases and the J segment 7 bases; nucleotides outside the gene matches: 8. CDR3 length: 12 residues.

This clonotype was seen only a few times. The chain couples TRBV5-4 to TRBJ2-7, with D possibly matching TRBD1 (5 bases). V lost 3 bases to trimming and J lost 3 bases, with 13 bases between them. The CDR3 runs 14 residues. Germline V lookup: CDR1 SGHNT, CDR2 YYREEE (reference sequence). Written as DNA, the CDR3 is TGTGCCAGCAGCTCAGAGACAGCGATCTACGAGCAGTACTTC. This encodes CASSSETAIYEQYF. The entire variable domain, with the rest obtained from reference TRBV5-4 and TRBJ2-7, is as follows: ETGVTQSPTHLIKTRGQQVTLRCSSQSGHNTVSWYQQALGQGPQFIFQYYREEENGRGNFPPRFSGLQFPNYSSELNVNALELDDSALYLCASSSETAIYEQYFGPGTRLTVT.

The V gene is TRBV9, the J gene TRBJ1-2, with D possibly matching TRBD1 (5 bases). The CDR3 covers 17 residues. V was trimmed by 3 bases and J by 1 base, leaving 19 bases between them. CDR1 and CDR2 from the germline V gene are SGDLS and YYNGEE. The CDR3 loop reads CASSARGIGTRNYGYTF. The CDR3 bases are TGTGCCAGCAGCGCCCGAGGTATCGGGACTCGTAACTATGGCTACACCTTC.

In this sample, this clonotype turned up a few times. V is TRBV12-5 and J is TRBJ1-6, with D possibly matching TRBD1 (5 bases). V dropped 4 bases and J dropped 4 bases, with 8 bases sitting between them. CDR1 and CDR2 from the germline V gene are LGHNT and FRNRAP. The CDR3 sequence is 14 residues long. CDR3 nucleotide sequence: TGTGCTAGTGGTTCCGACAGATATAATTCACCCCTCCACTTT. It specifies CASGSDRYNSPLHF.

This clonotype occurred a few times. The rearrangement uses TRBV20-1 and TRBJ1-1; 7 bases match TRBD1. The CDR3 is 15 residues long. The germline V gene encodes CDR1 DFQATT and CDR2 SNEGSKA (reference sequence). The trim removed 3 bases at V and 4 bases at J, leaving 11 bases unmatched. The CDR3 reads CSASGLQGGSTEAFF. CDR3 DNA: TGCAGTGCTAGCGGCCTGCAGGGGGGAAGCACTGAAGCTTTCTTT.

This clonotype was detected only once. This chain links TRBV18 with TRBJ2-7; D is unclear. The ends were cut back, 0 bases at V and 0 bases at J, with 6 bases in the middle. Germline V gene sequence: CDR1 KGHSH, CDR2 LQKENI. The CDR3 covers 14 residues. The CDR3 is CASSPPMGSYEQYF. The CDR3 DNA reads TGTGCCAGCTCACCACCGATGGGCTCCTACGAGCAGTACTTC.

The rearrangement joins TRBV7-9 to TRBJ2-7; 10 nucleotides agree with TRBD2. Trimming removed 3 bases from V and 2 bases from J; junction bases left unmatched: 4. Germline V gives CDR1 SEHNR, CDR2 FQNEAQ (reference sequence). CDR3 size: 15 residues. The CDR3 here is CASSLPTSGTYEQYF. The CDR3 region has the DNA TGTGCCAGCAGCTTGCCCACTAGCGGGACCTACGAGCAGTACTTC.

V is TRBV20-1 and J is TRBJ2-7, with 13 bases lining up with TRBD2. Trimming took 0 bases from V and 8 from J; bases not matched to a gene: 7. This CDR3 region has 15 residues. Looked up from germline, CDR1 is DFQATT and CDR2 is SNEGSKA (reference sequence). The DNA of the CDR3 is TGCAGTGCTAGAGATGACGGGACTAGCGGGACCCAGCAGTACTTC. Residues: CSARDDGTSGTQQYF.

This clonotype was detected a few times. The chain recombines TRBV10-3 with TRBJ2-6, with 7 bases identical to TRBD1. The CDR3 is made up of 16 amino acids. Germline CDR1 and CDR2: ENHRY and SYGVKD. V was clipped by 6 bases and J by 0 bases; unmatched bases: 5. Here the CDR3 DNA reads TGTGCCATCAGGGGACAGTTAGACTCTGGGGCCAACGTCCTGACTTTC. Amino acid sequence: CAIRGQLDSGANVLTF.

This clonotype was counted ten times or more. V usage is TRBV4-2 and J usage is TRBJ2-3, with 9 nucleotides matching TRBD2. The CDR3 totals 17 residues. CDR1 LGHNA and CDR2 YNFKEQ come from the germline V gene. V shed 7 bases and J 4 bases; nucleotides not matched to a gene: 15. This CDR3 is CASKNTMAGGPPDTQYF. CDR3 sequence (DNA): TGTGCCAGCAAGAACACCATGGCGGGAGGGCCCCCAGATACGCAGTATTTT.

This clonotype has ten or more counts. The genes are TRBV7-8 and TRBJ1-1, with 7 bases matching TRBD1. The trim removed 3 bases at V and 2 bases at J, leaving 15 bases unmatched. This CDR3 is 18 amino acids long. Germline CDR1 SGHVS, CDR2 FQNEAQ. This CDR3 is CASSFTGEPSTINTEAFF. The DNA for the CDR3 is TGTGCCAGCAGCTTTACAGGGGAACCATCAACTATCAACACTGAAGCTTTCTTT.

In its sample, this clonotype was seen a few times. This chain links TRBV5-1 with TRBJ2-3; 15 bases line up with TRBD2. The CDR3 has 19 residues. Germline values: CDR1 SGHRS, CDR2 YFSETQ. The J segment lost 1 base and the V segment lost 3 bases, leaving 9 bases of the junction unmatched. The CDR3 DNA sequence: TGCGCCAGCAGCTCAACGGGACTAGCGGGAGGCCCAGGCACAGATACGCAGTATTTT. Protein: CASSSTGLAGGPGTDTQYF.

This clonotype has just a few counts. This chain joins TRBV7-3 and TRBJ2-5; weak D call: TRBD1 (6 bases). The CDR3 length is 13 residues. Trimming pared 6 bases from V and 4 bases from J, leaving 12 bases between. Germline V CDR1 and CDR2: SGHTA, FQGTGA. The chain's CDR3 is CASSFLGGETQYF. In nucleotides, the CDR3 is TGTGCCAGCAGTTTCCTAGGGGGAGAGACCCAGTACTTC.